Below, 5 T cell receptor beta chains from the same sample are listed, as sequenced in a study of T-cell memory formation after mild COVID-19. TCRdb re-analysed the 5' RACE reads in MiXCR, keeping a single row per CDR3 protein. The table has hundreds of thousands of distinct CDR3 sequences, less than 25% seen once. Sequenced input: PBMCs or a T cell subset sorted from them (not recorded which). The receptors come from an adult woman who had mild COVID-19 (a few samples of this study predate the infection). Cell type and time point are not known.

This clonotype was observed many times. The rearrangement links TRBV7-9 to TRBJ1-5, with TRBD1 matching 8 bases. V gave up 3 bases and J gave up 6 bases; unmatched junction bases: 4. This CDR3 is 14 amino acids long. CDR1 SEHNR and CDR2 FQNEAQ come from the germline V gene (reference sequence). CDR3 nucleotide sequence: TGTGCCAGCAGCTTCGGACAGGGAGGTCAGCCCCAGCATTTT. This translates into CASSFGQGGQPQHF.

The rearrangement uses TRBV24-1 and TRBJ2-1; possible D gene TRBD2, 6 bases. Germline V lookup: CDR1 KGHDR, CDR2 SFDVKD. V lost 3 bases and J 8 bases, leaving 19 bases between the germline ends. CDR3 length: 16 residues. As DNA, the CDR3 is TGTGCCACCAGTGATGGGCCATCTCGGGAGTTGGATGAGCAGTTCTTC. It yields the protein CATSDGPSRELDEQFF.

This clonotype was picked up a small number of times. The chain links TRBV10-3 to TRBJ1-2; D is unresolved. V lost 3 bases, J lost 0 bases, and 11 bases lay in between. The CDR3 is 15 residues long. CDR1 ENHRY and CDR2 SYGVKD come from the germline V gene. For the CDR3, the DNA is TGTGCCATCAGTGAAGCGGAGCTCGCTAACTATGGCTACACCTTC. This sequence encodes CAISEAELANYGYTF.

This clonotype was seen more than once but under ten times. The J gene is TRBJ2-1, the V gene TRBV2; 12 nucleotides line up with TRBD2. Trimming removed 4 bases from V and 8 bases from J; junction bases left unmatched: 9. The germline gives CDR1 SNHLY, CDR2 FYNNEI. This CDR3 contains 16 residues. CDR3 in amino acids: CASSGPTSGSFDEQFF. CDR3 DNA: TGTGCCAGCAGTGGCCCGACTAGCGGGAGCTTCGATGAGCAGTTCTTC. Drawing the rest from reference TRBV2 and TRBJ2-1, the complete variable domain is EPEVTQTPSHQVTQMGQEVILRCVPISNHLYFYWYRQILGQKVEFLVSFYNNEISEKSEIFDDQFSVERPDGSNFTLKIRSTKLEDSAMYFCASSGPTSGSFDEQFFGPGTRLTVL.

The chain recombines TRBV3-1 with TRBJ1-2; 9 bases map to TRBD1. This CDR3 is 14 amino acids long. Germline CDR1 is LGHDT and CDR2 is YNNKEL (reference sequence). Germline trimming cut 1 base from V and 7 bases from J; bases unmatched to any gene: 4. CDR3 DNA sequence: TGTGCCAGCAGCCAAGTGGGACAGGGAGTTGGCTACACCTTC. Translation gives CASSQVGQGVGYTF.